These T cell receptor beta chains were read from a single sample in a study of T cell responses to AZD1222 COVID-19 vaccine. The table came from immunoSEQ multiplex PCR; TCRdb's copy has only in-frame clones and leaves some out. Altogether 150,000 to 170,000 clones are present, more than 75% being singletons, with the ten largest covering over 15%. The material sequenced was peripheral blood, taken on day 0 of AZD1222 vaccination. The receptor set was obtained from an adult in good health. CDR3s include the opening cysteine and the closing phenylalanine or tryptophan. A D gene is named only where the DNA matches it firmly. Clone sizes are given selectively: once, few, many, or a class where the clone is expanded.

j_call v_call d_call clone_size cdr3_nt cdr3_aa
TRBJ1-4 TRBV3-1/TRBV3-2 NA NA TGTGCCAGCAGCCCCCGTGGGGCTTTCGATGAAAAACTGTTTTTT CASSPRGAFDEKLFF
TRBJ1-5 TRBV30 NA NA TGTGCCTGGGGACTAGGGATAAATCAGCCCCAGCATTTT CAWGLGINQPQHF
TRBJ1-4 TRBV4-3 NA once TGCGCCAGCAGCCAAGTGAGAGGATCGGGGCCGCGGATGAATGAAAAACTGTTTTTT CASSQVRGSGPRMNEKLFF
TRBJ1-2 TRBV27 NA NA TGTGCCAGCAGTTGGGTTCTGATGAGCGGCTACACCTTC CASSWVLMSGYTF
TRBJ1-6 TRBV10-3 TRBD1 NA TGTGCCATCAGCGGAACGGGACAGGGAAATTCACCCCTCCACTTT CAISGTGQGNSPLHF
TRBJ2-1 TRBV10-3 NA NA TGTGCCATCAGGCCGGATCTCAATGAGCAGTTCTTC CAIRPDLNEQFF
TRBJ1-5 TRBV11-2 NA NA TGTGCCAGCAGCTCCGGACAGCCTGATTATCAGCCCCAGCATTTT CASSSGQPDYQPQHF
TRBJ2-3 TRBV18 NA once TGTGCCAGCTCACCACCGTCCGATACGCAGTATTTT CASSPPSDTQYF
TRBJ1-1 TRBV19 NA few TGTGCCAGTAGTATAACGGGCAGCCGAGGGGGGACTGAAGCTTTCTTT CASSITGSRGGTEAFF
TRBJ2-7 TRBV28 NA few TGTGCCAGCACCAAATGGCGGCCGGCCTACGAGCAGTACTTC CASTKWRPAYEQYF
TRBJ2-6 TRBV7-2 NA NA TGTGCCAGCAGCTTTCTTGGAGGATCTGGGGCCAACGTCCTGACTTTC CASSFLGGSGANVLTF
TRBJ1-2 TRBV25-1 TRBD1 NA TGTGCCAGCAGTGAATGGACAGGGATCTATGGCTACACCTTC CASSEWTGIYGYTF
TRBJ2-3 TRBV3-1/TRBV3-2 TRBD2 NA TGTGCCAGCAGACTAACTAGCGGGGGCCCCACAGATACGCAGTATTTT CASRLTSGGPTDTQYF
TRBJ1-1 TRBV5-1 NA NA TGCGCCAGCAGCTTGGTGGGGACACCGAACACTGAAGCTTTCTTT CASSLVGTPNTEAFF